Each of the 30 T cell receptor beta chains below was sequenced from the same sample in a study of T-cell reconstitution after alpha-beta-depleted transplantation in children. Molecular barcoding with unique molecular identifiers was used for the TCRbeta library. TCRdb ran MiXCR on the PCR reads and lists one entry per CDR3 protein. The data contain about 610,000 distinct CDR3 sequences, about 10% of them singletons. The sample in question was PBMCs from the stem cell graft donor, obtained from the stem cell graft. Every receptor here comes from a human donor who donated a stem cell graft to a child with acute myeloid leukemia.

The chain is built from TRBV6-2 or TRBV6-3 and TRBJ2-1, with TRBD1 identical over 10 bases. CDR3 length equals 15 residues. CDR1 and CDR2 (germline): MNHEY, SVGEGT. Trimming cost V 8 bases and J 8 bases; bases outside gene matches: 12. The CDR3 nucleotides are TGTGCCAGCCGTGGGTGGGACAGGGGTACGGATGAGCAGTTCTTC. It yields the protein CASRGWDRGTDEQFF.

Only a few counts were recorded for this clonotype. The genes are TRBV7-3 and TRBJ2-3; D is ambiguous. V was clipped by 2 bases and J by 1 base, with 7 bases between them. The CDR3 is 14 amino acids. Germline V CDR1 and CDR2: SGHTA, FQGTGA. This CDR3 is CASSLRPRTDTQYF. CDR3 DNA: TGTGCCAGCAGCTTACGGCCACGCACAGATACGCAGTATTTT.

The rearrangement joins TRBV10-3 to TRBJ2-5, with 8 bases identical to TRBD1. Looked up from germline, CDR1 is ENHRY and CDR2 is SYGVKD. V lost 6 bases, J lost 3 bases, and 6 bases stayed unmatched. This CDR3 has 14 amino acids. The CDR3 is CAIRETGEKETQYF. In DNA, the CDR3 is TGTGCCATCAGAGAGACAGGGGAAAAAGAGACCCAGTACTTC.

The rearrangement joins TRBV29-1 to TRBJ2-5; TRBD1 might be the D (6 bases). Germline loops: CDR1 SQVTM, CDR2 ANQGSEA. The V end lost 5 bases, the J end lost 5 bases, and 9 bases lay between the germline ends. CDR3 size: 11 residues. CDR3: CSVWQGETQYF. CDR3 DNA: TGCAGCGTTTGGCAGGGGGAGACCCAGTACTTC.

As DNA, the CDR3 is TGCGCCAGCAGCTTGACGGTCACTGAGCAGTTCTTC. It encodes CASSLTVTEQFF. The rearrangement links TRBV5-1 to TRBJ2-1; D call uncertain. The CDR3 has 12 amino acids. From germline, CDR1 is SGHRS and CDR2 YFSETQ. V lost 1 base, J lost 9 bases, and 8 bases lay in between. Variable domain in full (rest from reference TRBV5-1 and TRBJ2-1): KAGVTQTPRYLIKTRGQQVTLSCSPISGHRSVSWYQQTPGQGLQFLFEYFSETQRNKGNFPGRFSGRQFSNSRSEMNVSTLELGDSALYLCASSLTVTEQFFGPGTRLTVL.

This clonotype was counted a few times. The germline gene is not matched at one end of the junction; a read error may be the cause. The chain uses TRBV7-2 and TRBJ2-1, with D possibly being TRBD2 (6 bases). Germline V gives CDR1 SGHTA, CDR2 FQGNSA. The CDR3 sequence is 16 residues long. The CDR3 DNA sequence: TGTGCCAGCAGATTAGGTTCGAGCGGGTTCGAAAATGAGCAGTTCTTC. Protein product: CASRLGSSGFENEQFF.

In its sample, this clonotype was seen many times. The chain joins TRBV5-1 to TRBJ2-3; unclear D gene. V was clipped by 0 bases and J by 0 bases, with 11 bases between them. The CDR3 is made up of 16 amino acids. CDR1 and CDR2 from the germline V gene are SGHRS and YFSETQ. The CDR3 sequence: CASSLALSASTDTQYF. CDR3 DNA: TGCGCCAGCAGCTTGGCCCTGTCGGCTAGCACAGATACGCAGTATTTT. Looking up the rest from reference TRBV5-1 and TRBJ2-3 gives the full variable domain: KAGVTQTPRYLIKTRGQQVTLSCSPISGHRSVSWYQQTPGQGLQFLFEYFSETQRNKGNFPGRFSGRQFSNSRSEMNVSTLELGDSALYLCASSLALSASTDTQYFGPGTRLTVL.

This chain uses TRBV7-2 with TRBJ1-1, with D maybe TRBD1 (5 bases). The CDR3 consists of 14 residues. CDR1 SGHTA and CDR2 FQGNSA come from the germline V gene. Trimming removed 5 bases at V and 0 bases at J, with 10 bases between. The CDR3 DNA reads TGTGCCAGCAGCACCCGACAGATGAACACTGAAGCTTTCTTT. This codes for CASSTRQMNTEAFF.

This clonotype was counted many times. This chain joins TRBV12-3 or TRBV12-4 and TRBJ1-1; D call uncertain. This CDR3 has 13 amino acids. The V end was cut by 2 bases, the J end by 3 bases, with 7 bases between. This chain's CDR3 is CASSLSAHTEAFF. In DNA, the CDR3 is TGTGCCAGCAGTTTATCGGCACACACTGAAGCTTTCTTT.

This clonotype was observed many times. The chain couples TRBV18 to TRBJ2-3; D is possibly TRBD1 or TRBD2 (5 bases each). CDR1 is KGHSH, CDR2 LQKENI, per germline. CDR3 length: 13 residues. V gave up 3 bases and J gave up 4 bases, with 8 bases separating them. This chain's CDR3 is CASSPRGADTQYF. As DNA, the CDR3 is TGTGCCAGCTCACCCCGAGGGGCAGATACGCAGTATTTT.

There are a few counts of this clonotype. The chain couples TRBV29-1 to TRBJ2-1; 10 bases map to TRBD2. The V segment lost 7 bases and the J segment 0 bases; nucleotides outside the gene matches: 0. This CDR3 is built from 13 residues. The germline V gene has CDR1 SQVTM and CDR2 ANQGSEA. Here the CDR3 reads CSGTSGSYNEQFF. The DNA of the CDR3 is TGCAGCGGGACTAGCGGCTCCTACAATGAGCAGTTCTTC.

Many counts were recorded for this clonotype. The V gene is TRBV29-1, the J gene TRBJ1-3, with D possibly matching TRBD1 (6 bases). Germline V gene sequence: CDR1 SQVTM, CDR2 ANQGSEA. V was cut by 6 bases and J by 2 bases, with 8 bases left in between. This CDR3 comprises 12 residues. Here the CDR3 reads CSVGGPGNTIYF. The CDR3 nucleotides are TGCAGCGTCGGGGGCCCTGGAAACACCATATATTTT.

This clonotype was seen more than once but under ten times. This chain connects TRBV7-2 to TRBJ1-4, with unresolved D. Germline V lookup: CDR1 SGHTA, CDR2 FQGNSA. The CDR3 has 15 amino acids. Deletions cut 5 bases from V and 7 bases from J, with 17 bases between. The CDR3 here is CASSPRAGFGEKLFF. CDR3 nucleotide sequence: TGTGCCAGCAGCCCCCGAGCGGGGTTCGGTGAAAAACTGTTTTTT.

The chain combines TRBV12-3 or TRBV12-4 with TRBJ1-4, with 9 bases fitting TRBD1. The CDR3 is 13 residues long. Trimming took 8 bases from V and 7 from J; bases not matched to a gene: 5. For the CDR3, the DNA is TGTGCCAGCCTTAGGGGACAGGGTGAAAAACTGTTTTTT. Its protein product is CASLRGQGEKLFF.

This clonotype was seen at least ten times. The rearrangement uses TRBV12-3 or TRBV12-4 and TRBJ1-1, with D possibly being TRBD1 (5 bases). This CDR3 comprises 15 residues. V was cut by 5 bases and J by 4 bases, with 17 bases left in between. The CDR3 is CASSPLGGLGTEAFF. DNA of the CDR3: TGTGCCAGCAGTCCCTTGGGGGGGTTGGGCACTGAAGCTTTCTTT.

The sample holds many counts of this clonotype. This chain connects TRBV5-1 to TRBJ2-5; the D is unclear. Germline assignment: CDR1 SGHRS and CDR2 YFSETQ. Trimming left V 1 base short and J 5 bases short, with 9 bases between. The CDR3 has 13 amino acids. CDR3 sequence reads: CASSLTLKETQYF. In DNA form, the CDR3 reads TGCGCCAGCAGCTTGACGCTGAAGGAGACCCAGTACTTC.

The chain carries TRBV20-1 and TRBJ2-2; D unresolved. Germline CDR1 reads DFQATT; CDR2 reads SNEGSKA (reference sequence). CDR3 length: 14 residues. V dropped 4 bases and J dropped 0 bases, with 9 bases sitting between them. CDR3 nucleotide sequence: TGCAGTGCTAAAAGTGGCACGAACACCGGGGAGCTGTTTTTT. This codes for CSAKSGTNTGELFF.

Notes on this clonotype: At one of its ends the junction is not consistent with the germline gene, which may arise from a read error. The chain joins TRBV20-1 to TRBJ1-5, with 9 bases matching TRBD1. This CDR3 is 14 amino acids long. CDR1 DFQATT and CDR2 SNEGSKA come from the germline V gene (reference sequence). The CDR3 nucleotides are TGCAGTGCGAGATCCGGGACAGGGAATCAGCCCCAGCAATTT. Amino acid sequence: CSARSGTGNQPQQF.

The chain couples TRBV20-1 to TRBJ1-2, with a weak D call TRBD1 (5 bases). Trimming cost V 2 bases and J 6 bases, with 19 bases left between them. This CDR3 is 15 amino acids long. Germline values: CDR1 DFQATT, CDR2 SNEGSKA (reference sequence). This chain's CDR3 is CSARIPQGERNGYTF. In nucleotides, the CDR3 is TGCAGTGCTAGAATTCCGCAGGGAGAAAGGAATGGCTACACCTTC.

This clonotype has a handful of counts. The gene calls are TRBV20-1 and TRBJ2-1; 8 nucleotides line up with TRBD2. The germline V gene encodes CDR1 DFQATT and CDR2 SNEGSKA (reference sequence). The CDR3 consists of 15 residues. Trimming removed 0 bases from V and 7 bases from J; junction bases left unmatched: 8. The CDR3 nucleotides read TGCAGTGCTAGAGATTCAGCGGGAGCCAGGAATGAGCAGTTCTTC. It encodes CSARDSAGARNEQFF.

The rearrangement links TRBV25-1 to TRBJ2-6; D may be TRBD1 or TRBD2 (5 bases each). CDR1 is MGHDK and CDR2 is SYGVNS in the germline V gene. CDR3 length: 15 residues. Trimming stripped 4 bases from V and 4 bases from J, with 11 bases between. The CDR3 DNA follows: TGTGCCAGCAGTGGGGGGATACAGGGGGCCAACGTCCTGACTTTC. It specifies CASSGGIQGANVLTF.

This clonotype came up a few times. The CDR3 loop is CASSQDMNTEAFF. The CDR3 coding sequence is TGTGCCAGCTCACAGGATATGAACACTGAAGCTTTCTTT. The chain recombines TRBV18 with TRBJ1-1; no reliable D call. Trimming cost V 4 bases and J 0 bases, with 6 bases left between them. This CDR3 contains 13 residues. The germline gives CDR1 KGHSH, CDR2 LQKENI.

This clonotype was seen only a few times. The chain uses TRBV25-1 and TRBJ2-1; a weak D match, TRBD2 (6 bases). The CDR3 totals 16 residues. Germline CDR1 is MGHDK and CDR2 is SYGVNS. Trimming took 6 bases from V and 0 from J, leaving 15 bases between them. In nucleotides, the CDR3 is TGTGCCAGCAGATTGGGGGGTTTGGGCTCCTACAATGAGCAGTTCTTC. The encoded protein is CASRLGGLGSYNEQFF.

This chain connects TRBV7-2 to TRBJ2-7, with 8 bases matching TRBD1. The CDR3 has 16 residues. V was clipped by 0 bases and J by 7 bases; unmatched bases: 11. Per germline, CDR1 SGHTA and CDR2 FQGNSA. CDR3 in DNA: TGTGCCAGCAGCTTAGCTAGCCCAGGGGGCGCGGGTGAGCAGTACTTC. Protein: CASSLASPGGAGEQYF. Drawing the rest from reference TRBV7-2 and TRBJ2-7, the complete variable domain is GAGVSQSPSNKVTEKGKDVELRCDPISGHTALYWYRQSLGQGLEFLIYFQGNSAPDKSGLPSDRFSAERTGGSVSTLTIQRTQQEDSAVYLCASSLASPGGAGEQYFGPGTRLTVT.

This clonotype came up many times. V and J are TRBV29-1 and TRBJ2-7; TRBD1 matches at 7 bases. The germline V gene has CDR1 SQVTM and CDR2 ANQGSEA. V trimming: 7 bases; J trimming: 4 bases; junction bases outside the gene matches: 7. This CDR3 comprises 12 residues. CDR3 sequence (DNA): TGCAGCGCCGGGACAGCAGCTTACGAGCAGTACTTC. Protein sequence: CSAGTAAYEQYF.

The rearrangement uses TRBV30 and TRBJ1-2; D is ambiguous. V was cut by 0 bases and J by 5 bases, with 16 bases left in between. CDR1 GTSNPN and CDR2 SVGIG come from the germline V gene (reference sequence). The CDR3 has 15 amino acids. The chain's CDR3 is CAWSVQTGVGYGYTF. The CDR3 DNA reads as TGTGCCTGGAGTGTACAGACCGGGGTAGGGTATGGCTACACCTTC. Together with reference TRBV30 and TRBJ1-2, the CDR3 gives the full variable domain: SQTIHQWPATLVQPVGSPLSLECTVEGTSNPNLYWYRQAAGRGLQLLFYSVGIGQISSEVPQNLSASRPQDRQFILSSKKLLLSDSGFYLCAWSVQTGVGYGYTFGSGTRLTVV.

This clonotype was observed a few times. DNA of the CDR3: TGTGCCAGCAGCGCCGGGACAGGGGTGTACAATGAGCAGTTCTTC. It specifies CASSAGTGVYNEQFF. This sequence joins TRBV11-2 and TRBJ2-1; 10 bases are a match to TRBD1. CDR3 length: 15 amino acids. V lost 5 bases, J lost 4 bases, and 5 bases stayed unmatched. The V gene's germline CDR1 is SGHAT and CDR2 FQNNGV.

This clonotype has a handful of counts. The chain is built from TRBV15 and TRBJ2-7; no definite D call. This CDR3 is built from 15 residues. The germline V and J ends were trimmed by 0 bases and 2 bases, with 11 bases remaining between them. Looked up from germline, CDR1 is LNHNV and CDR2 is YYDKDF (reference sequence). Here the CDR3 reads CATSRDREPTYEQYF. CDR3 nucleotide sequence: TGTGCCACCAGCAGAGACAGAGAACCAACCTACGAGCAGTACTTC.

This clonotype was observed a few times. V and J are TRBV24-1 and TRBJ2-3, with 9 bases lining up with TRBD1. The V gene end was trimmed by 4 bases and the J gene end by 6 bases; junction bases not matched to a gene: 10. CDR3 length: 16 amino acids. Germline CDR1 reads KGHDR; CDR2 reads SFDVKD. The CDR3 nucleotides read TGTGCCACCAGTGACCCTAACAGGGGGCGGCGGGATACGCAGTATTTT. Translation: CATSDPNRGRRDTQYF.

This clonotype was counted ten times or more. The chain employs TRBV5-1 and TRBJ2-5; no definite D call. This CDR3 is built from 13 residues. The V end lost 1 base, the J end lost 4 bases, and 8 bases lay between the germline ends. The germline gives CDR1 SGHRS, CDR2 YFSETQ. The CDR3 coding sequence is TGCGCCAGCAGCTTGTCCTTCTCAGAGACCCAGTACTTC. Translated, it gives CASSLSFSETQYF.